This T cell receptor beta chain was sequenced for a study of T-cell reconstitution after alpha-beta-depleted transplantation in children. Trimming removed 3 bases at V and 1 base at J, with 7 bases between. There are 14 residues in the CDR3. Germline CDR1 and CDR2: SGHDT and YYEEEE. Researchers prepared the TCRbeta library using unique molecular identifiers, the study reports. TCRdb analysed the PCR reads with MiXCR anew, one entry per CDR3 protein. The sample shows about 480,000 distinct CDR3 sequences, approximately 12% of them seen only once. A few counts support this clonotype. The TCR originated in a human donor who donated a stem cell graft to a child with combined immunodeficiency. This chain connects TRBV5-6 to TRBJ2-2; weak D call: TRBD2 (6 bases). Specimen: PBMCs from the stem cell graft donor, collected from the stem cell graft. In nucleotides, the CDR3 is TGTGCCAGCAGCTGCGGGGTGAACACCGGGGAGCTGTTTTTT. The encoded protein is CASSCGVNTGELFF.